The present entry profiles one TCR beta chain with its context. Its antigen remains unidentified. No clone much larger than this one lies a single base away; base qualities are absent. These data are taken from a study of shared clonotypes between healthy human individuals (dated by TCRdb to about 2020). Some background on the complete study: A couple of women and a few men aged 18 to 49 years were included in the cohort. To estimate repertoire size and how much clonotype sharing occurs between individuals, the study deeply sequenced the blood TCR repertoires of 5 or 6 healthy adults. To increase sequencing depth and limit assay-specific biases, TCR repertoire library preparation and sequencing were carried out by different laboratories using diverse techniques. Leukapheresis yielded between about 0.94 and 8.9 billion PBMCs per donor.

Trimming costs V 5 bases and J 0 bases, and their ends lie 5 bases apart. CDR1 SGDLS and CDR2 YYNGEE were looked up in the germline V gene. Spanning cysteine to phenylalanine, the CDR3 consists of 12 amino acids. Of all the DNA, just the CDR3 is kept, 36 bases in frame from base 1. Healthy HIV-negative adults with no recently reported acute infections or vaccinations were included as donors. All donors were Caucasian adults living in Nashville, Tennessee, USA. For unsorted samples, tens of millions of PBMCs were counted and genomic DNA was extracted with the QIAamp DNA Blood Mini kit. Blood was obtained by leukapheresis, after which PBMCs were separated by Ficoll-Histopaque density gradient centrifugation and cryopreserved in liquid nitrogen vapor phase. TCR CDR3 regions were amplified from genomic DNA by multiplex PCR using the deep immunoSEQ assay. Extracted genomic DNA from each cell subset was spread evenly across all wells of several immunoSEQ 96-well plates, with each plate serving as a replicate. Each replicate PCR for unsorted PBMC received 300 to 350 ng genomic DNA, equal to about 30,000 T cell genomes. Unsorted PBMC genomic DNA was sequenced across ten immunoSEQ deep assay plates. The purified libraries were quantified using a Qubit 3.0 fluorometer, sized with a Bioanalyzer 2100, and then quantified again using the KAPA Library Quantification kit. Every immunoSEQ 96-well plate was sequenced on a separate single-read 150-cycle Illumina NextSeq 550 flow cell. In the paper's pipeline: Because only junctional sequences without quality scores were contained in the immunoSEQ output, filtering matching that applied to full-length reads could not be performed. To assign V/J genes and CDR3, sequences were annotated against IMGT germline references using PyIR, a Python wrapper for IgBLAST v1.9. Reads were filtered out if the reads had weak V/J assignments (E-value above 1e-6), no CDR3, stop codons, out-of-frame junctions, or ambiguous translated residues. A V3J clonotype was defined by an identical inferred V gene, J gene, and CDR3 amino acid sequence. Percentage overlap between repertoires was calculated by dividing the number of shared unique clonotypes by the size of the smaller repertoire. Richness of each repertoire was evaluated using RTK rarefaction, the Chao1 estimator, and Recon v2.1 estimates of unobserved clonotypes. As stored in TCRdb, this immuneACCESS dataset retains in-frame rearrangements with V and J assigned. A fraction of the clones does not appear; measured against another copy, unresolved V genes explain less than half of the discrepancy, and the remainder lacks a known reason. V and J calls and clone size are copied from that table; D and trimming were computed from the DNA. The sample has roughly 500,000 clones on record, 81% of them singletons. The top ten clones comprise roughly 12% of the sample.

What the authors observed across the whole study: Pairwise subsampling indicated that sequencing depth was expected to affect the degree of clonotype sharing among donors. Only blood was sampled, and tissue TCR repertoires likely differ from those in blood. Because the study included a small number of donors, the genetic and exposure-history diversity represented was limited.

The rearranged chain carries TRBV9 and TRBJ1-1, with no D gene named confidently. The specimen sequenced was PBMCs. The clonotype comes from a woman aged 35 to 49 in good health. Some clones in this sample may be carry-over from other donors' samples. The sequence in DNA is TGTGCCAGCAGGCCCGTGAACACTGAAGCTTTCTTT. This sequence encodes CASRPVNTEAFF.